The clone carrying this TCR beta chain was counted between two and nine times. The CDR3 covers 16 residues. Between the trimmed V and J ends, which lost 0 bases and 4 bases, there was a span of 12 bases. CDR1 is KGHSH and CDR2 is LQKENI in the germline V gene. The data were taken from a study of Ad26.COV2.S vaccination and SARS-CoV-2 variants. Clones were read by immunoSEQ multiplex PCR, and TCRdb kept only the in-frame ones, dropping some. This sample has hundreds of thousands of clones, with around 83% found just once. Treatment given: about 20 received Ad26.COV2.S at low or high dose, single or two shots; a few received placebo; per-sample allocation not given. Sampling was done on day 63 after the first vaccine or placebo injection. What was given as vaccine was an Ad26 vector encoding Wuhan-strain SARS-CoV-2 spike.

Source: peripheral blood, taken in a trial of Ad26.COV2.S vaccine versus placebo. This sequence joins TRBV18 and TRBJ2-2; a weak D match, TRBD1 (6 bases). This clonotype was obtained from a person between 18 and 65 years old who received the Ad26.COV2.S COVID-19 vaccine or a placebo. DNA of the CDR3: TGTGCCAGCTCACCACCGTGGACAGTTGGCACCGGGGAGCTGTTTTTT. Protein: CASSPPWTVGTGELFF.